This paragraph reports one TCR beta chain. The target antigen is unknown. CD8 cells classed as naive were CD45RO-negative and positively selected for CCR7, excluding terminally differentiated effector memory CD45RA+ cells. The donors, all of them Caucasian adults, lived in Nashville, Tennessee. This record belongs to a study of shared clonotypes between healthy human individuals. V lost 2 bases and J 5 bases, leaving 19 bases between the germline ends. Germline CDR1 reads SGHRS; CDR2 reads YFSETQ. There are 16 residues in the CDR3. Clones were read by immunoSEQ multiplex PCR, and TCRdb kept only the in-frame ones, dropping some. The sample contains some 1,900,000 clones, 85% to 95% of which appear only once. Overall study findings and caveats: Sampling covered blood only; tissue repertoires likely differ. Non-shared clonotypes had lower generation probabilities than those shared by all four donors. Despite large depth, rarefaction showed incomplete sorted-subset sequencing.

Source material: naive CD8+ T cells sorted from blood. V gene TRBV5-1 combines with J gene TRBJ2-5; TRBD2 is a possible D gene (5 bases). The source of this sequence is a man aged 18-30 years in good health. CDR3 nucleotide sequence: TGCGCCAGCAGCTTATCAAATGACTATAGGAGGGAGACCCAGTACTTC. Its protein is CASSLSNDYRRETQYF.